One sample yielded the 3 T cell receptor beta chains listed below, sequenced in a study of response to subunit inactivated influenza vaccine. Each CDR3 protein is one row after TCRdb ran MiXCR on the RT-PCR reads. In the table there are roughly 170,000 distinct CDR3 sequences, around 9% of which are singletons. The sample consisted of non-naive T cells sorted from PBMCs, taken on the day of vaccination. The receptors come from a man aged 50 to 60 who received an inactivated influenza vaccine.

The V gene is TRBV11-1, the J gene TRBJ2-1, with TRBD2 identical over 7 bases. J was trimmed by 0 bases and V by 5 bases; bases with no gene match: 13. This CDR3 is 18 amino acids long. Germline-derived CDR1 and CDR2 are SGHAT and FQDESV (reference sequence). The CDR3 nucleotides are TGTGCCAGCAGCCCACGGGTGGGCGGGGGAAGCTCCTACAATGAGCAGTTCTTC. This encodes CASSPRVGGGSSYNEQFF.

In this sample, this clonotype turned up a few times. The chain employs TRBV4-2 and TRBJ2-1; D possibly corresponds to TRBD2 (5 bases). Germline CDR1 reads LGHNA; CDR2 reads YNFKEQ. CDR3 length equals 19 residues. V shed 0 bases and J shed 0 bases, with 18 bases lying between them. This CDR3 reads CASSQDDGTTGSSYNEQFF. CDR3 DNA sequence: TGTGCCAGCAGCCAAGACGACGGAACGACGGGGAGCTCCTACAATGAGCAGTTCTTC.

This clonotype came up many times. The rearrangement links TRBV11-2 to TRBJ1-1; D ambiguous. This CDR3 contains 13 residues. CDR1 is SGHAT and CDR2 is FQNNGV in the germline V gene. Trimming cost V 5 bases and J 1 base, with 8 bases left between them. The CDR3 DNA reads TGTGCCAGCAGCCCTAGACAGAACACTGAAGCTTTCTTT. Its protein is CASSPRQNTEAFF.